This TCR beta chain was profiled in a study of blood T cell repertoires in COVID-19. For the study at large: Samples of COVID-19 (acute and convalescent) were obtained from the United States, Italy and Spain. Nucleic acid was either cDNA or gDNA, and it came from T cells, B-cell-depleted T cells, or PBMCs.

Per the original methods: Researchers report that nucleated cell counts were estimated from reference gene primer amplification. Profiling relied on immunoSEQ multiplex PCR, and the TCRdb table lists in-frame clones only, not all of them. The DNA was the basis for D and trimming; V, J and clone size are from that table. The sample holds around 47,000 clones, about nine tenths seen once. V lost 3 bases, J lost 2 bases, and 2 bases stayed unmatched. The V gene's germline CDR1 is MNHEY and CDR2 SVGEGT. CDR3 length: 14 residues. The clonotype comes from a man aged 80 or over with active or convalescent COVID-19. Sequenced input: peripheral blood. The genes are TRBV6-2 or TRBV6-3 and TRBJ2-7, with 9 bases aligning to TRBD2. CDR3 sequence reads: CASSYERGAYEQYF. CDR3 DNA: TGTGCCAGCAGTTATGAGCGGGGGGCCTACGAGCAGTACTTC.